This T cell receptor (beta chain) was captured by sequencing in a study of chemoradiotherapy in HPV16-positive cancers. Study-level information: Functional T-cell assays on two HPV16-positive patients' cells defined candidate HPV-specific clones and common TCR motifs.

The germline CDR1 and CDR2 sequences are MDHEN and SYDVKM. V dropped 6 bases and J dropped 0; count of bases not matched to a gene: 2. The CDR3 contains 15 residues. Assay used: immunoSEQ multiplex PCR; TCRdb lists only in-frame clones, some missing. The sample lists roughly 34,000 clones, roughly 86% occurring once. Concerning this clone itself: The antigen remains undetermined.

Overall study results and limits: Candidate HPV-specific clones and E7-related TCR motifs grew in tumor during treatment.

The material was blood, obtained from a patient who underwent chemoradiotherapy. The clonotype originates from a human donor with HPV-associated anogenital cancer. The chain employs TRBV28 and TRBJ2-2, with 9 bases that match TRBD1. The CDR3 loop reads CASRWTGANTGELFF. As DNA, the CDR3 is TGTGCCAGCAGGTGGACAGGGGCGAACACCGGGGAGCTGTTTTTT.